A selection of T cell receptor beta chains follows, all from one sample in a study of blood T cell repertoires in COVID-19. Sequencing was performed with immunoSEQ multiplex PCR; in TCRdb, only in-frame clones are kept and a portion is missing. This table has around 40,000 clones, roughly 89% appearing once. The sample consisted of peripheral blood. These receptors all come from a man aged 35 to 55 with COVID-19, enrolled during active disease. Each CDR3 is given with its conserved first and last residue. The D gene is left open where the match is weak. Clone size, where shown, is once, few, many, or a class for clones that have expanded.

D gene: NA
V gene: TRBV7-3
J gene: TRBJ2-1
clone size: NA
CDR3 protein: CASSLYGGAINEQFF
CDR3 DNA: TGTGCCAGCAGCTTATATGGGGGGGCTATCAATGAGCAGTTCTTC

D gene: TRBD2
V gene: TRBV4-2
J gene: TRBJ2-5
clone size: NA
CDR3 protein: CASSQEGGGGAPPQYF
CDR3 DNA: TGTGCCAGCAGCCAAGAGGGGGGCGGGGGGGCTCCGCCCCAGTACTTC

D gene: NA
V gene: TRBV3-1/TRBV3-2
J gene: TRBJ2-7
clone size: NA
CDR3 protein: CASSQTLGFEQYF
CDR3 DNA: TGTGCCAGCAGCCAAACCCTCGGGTTCGAGCAGTACTTC

D gene: NA
V gene: TRBV29-1
J gene: TRBJ2-1
clone size: once
CDR3 protein: CSGWFSGLVF
CDR3 DNA: TGCAGTGGTTGGTTCTCAGGGTTGGTCTTC

D gene: TRBD1
V gene: TRBV7-9
J gene: TRBJ1-2
clone size: NA
CDR3 protein: CASSPKLRQGVGYTF
CDR3 DNA: TGTGCCAGCAGCCCCAAACTTCGACAGGGGGTTGGCTACACCTTC

D gene: NA
V gene: TRBV30
J gene: TRBJ2-7
clone size: NA
CDR3 protein: CAWSGTANYYEQYF
CDR3 DNA: TGTGCCTGGAGTGGGACAGCGAATTACTACGAGCAGTACTTC

D gene: NA
V gene: TRBV2
J gene: TRBJ1-6
clone size: NA
CDR3 protein: CASSEDEGFNSPLHF
CDR3 DNA: TGTGCCAGCAGTGAAGACGAGGGCTTTAATTCACCCCTCCACTTT

D gene: TRBD1
V gene: TRBV24-1
J gene: TRBJ2-1
clone size: once
CDR3 protein: CATSDPNDRGYPYNEQFF
CDR3 DNA: TGTGCCACCAGTGACCCAAATGACAGGGGTTACCCCTACAATGAGCAGTTCTTC

D gene: TRBD2
V gene: TRBV9
J gene: TRBJ2-3
clone size: NA
CDR3 protein: CASSTLGLAGGPTDTQYF
CDR3 DNA: TGTGCCAGCAGCACCTTGGGACTAGCGGGAGGGCCCACAGATACGCAGTATTTT

D gene: NA
V gene: TRBV24-1
J gene: TRBJ1-2
clone size: NA
CDR3 protein: CATSDLYDRRYF
CDR3 DNA: TGTGCCACCAGTGATTTGTACGACAGACGCTACTTC

D gene: TRBD1
V gene: TRBV18
J gene: TRBJ2-5
clone size: NA
CDR3 protein: CASSPPRGRSETQYF
CDR3 DNA: TGTGCCAGCTCACCACCCAGGGGGCGATCGGAGACCCAGTACTTC

D gene: NA
V gene: TRBV16
J gene: TRBJ2-1
clone size: NA
CDR3 protein: CASSQSGRGDEQFF
CDR3 DNA: TGTGCCAGCAGCCAATCAGGTAGGGGCGATGAGCAGTTCTTC

D gene: NA
V gene: TRBV2
J gene: TRBJ2-5
clone size: NA
CDR3 protein: CASSASRGQETQYF
CDR3 DNA: TGTGCCAGCAGTGCCTCCCGAGGGCAAGAGACCCAGTACTTC

D gene: NA
V gene: TRBV28
J gene: TRBJ1-6
clone size: NA
CDR3 protein: CASSSGRGGYNSPLHF
CDR3 DNA: TGTGCCAGCAGTTCCGGGAGGGGGGGATATAATTCACCCCTCCACTTT

D gene: TRBD2
V gene: TRBV7-9
J gene: TRBJ2-1
clone size: NA
CDR3 protein: CASSSPTGTSSYNEQFF
CDR3 DNA: TGTGCCAGCAGCTCCCCGACCGGGACTAGCTCCTACAATGAGCAGTTCTTC

D gene: NA
V gene: TRBV29-1
J gene: TRBJ1-1
clone size: NA
CDR3 protein: CSVESQENTEAFF
CDR3 DNA: TGCAGCGTTGAATCCCAGGAGAACACTGAAGCTTTCTTT

D gene: NA
V gene: TRBV7-6
J gene: TRBJ1-4
clone size: NA
CDR3 protein: CASSPDRVVEYEKLFF
CDR3 DNA: TGTGCCAGCAGCCCGGATCGGGTAGTGGAGTATGAAAAACTGTTTTTT

D gene: TRBD1
V gene: TRBV7-6
J gene: TRBJ2-7
clone size: NA
CDR3 protein: CASSRQGNEQYF
CDR3 DNA: TGTGCCAGCAGCCGACAGGGGAACGAGCAGTACTTC

D gene: TRBD1
V gene: TRBV5-5
J gene: TRBJ2-7
clone size: NA
CDR3 protein: CASSDRRQGGYEQYF
CDR3 DNA: TGTGCCAGCAGCGACCGAAGACAGGGGGGTTACGAGCAGTACTTC

D gene: TRBD2
V gene: TRBV12-3/TRBV12-4
J gene: TRBJ2-7
clone size: NA
CDR3 protein: CASSSGGGYEQYF
CDR3 DNA: TGTGCCAGCAGTTCGGGAGGAGGCTACGAGCAGTACTTC